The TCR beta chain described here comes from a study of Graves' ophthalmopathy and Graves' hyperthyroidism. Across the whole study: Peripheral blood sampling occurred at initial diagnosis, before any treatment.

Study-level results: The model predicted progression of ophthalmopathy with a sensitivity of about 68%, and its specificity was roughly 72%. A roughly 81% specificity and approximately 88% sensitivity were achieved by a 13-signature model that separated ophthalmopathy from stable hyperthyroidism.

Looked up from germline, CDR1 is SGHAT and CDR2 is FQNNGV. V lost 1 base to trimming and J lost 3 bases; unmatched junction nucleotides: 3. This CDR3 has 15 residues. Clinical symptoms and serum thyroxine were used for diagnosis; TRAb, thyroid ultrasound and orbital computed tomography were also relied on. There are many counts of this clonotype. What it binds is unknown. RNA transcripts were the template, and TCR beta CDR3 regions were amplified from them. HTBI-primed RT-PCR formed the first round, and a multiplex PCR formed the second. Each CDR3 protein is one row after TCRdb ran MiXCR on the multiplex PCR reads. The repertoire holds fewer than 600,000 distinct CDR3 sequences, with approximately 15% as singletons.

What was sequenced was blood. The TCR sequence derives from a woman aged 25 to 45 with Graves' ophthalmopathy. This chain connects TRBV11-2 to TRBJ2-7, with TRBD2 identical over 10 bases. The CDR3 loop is CASSLGLAGVYEQYF. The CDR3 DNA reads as TGTGCCAGCAGCTTAGGCCTAGCGGGAGTCTACGAGCAGTACTTC.